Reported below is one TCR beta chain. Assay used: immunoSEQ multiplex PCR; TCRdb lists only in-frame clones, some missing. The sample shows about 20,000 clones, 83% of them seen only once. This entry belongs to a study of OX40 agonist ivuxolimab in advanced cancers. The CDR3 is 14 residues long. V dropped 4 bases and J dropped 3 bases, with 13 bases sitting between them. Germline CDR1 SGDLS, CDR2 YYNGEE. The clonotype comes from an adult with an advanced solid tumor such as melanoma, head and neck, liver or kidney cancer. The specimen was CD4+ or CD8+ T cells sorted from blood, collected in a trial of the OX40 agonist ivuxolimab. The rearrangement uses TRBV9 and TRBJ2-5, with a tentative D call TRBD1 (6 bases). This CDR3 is CASSSPNREETQYF. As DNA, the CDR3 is TGTGCCAGCAGCTCCCCGAACAGGGAAGAGACCCAGTACTTC.